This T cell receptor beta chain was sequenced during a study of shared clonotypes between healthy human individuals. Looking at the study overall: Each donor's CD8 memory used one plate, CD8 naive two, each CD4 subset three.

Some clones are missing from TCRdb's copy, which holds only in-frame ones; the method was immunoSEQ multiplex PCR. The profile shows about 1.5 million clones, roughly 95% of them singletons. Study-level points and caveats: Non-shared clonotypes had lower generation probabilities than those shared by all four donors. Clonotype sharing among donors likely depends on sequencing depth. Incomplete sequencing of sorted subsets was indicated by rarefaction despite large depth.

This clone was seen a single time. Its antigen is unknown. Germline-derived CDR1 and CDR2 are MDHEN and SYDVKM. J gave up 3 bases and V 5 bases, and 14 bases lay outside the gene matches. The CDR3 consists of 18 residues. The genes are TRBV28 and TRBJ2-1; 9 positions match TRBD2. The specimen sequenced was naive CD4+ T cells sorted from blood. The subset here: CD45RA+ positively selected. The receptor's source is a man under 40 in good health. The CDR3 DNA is TGTGCCAGCAGTACGTTAGCGGGAGTCAGACTGAGCTACAATGAGCAGTTCTTC. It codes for CASSTLAGVRLSYNEQFF.